This T cell receptor beta chain comes out of a study of T cell repertoires in cytomegalovirus infection. On this clonotype: Its antigen is still unknown.

The CDR3 runs to 12 residues. Germline V gene data show CDR1 as SEHNR and CDR2 as FQNEAQ (reference sequence). Trimming removed 4 bases from V and 3 bases from J, with 7 bases in between. TCRdb processed the reads anew with MiXCR; each CDR3 protein has one entry. The data show 200,000 to 250,000 distinct CDR3 sequences, 35% to 45% seen once. General study points: Totalled public TCR beta family frequency picked out people who carried CMV plus the relevant HLA.

The receptor was isolated from a human donor in good health (CMV status not recorded). Some clones in this sample may be carry-over from other donors' samples. The genes are TRBV7-9 and TRBJ2-7, with D unresolved. The sample in question was CD8+ T cells from cultured PBMCs, obtained from culture after CMV antigen stimulation. CDR3: CASSSTVYEQYF. CDR3 in DNA: TGTGCCAGCAGCTCCACAGTCTACGAGCAGTACTTC.